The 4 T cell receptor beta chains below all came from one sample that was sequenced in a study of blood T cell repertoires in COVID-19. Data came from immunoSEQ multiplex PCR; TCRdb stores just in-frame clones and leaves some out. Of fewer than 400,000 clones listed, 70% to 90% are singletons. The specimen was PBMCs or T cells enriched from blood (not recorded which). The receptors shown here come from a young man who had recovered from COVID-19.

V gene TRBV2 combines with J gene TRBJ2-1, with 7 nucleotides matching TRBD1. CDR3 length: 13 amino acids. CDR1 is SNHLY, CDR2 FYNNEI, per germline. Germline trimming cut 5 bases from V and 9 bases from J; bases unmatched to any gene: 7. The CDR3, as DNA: TGTGCCAGCAGTCCAGGGGGTCCACTTGAGCAGTTCTTC. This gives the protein CASSPGGPLEQFF.

This CDR3 reads CASSPGTGVYEQYF. The CDR3 nucleotides read TGTGCCAGCAGCCCCGGGACAGGGGTTTACGAGCAGTACTTC. The chain employs TRBV7-2 and TRBJ2-7, with 10 positions matching TRBD1. Germline CDR1 reads SGHTA; CDR2 reads FQGNSA. J gave up 4 bases and V 5 bases, and 5 bases lay outside the gene matches. This CDR3 comprises 14 residues.

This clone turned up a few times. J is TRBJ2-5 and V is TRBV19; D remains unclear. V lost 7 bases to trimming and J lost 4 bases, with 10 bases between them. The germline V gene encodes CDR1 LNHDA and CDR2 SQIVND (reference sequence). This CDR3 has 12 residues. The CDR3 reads CASKASGETQYF. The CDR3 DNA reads TGTGCCAGTAAAGCTAGTGGAGAGACCCAGTACTTC.

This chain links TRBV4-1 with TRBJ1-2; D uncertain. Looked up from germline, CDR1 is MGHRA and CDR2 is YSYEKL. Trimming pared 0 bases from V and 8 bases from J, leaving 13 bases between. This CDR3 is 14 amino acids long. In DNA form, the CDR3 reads TGCGCCAGCAGCCAAGAGTCCAGGTTAAGCGGCTACACCTTC. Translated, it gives CASSQESRLSGYTF.